The following is a T cell receptor (beta chain) sequence with its context. This specimen belongs to a study of blood T cell repertoires in COVID-19. Study context: Both acute and convalescent COVID-19 samples were obtained from the United States, Italy and Spain. PBMCs, B-cell-depleted T cells, or T cells were the source of the cDNA or gDNA that made up the material.

CDR1 MNHEY and CDR2 SMNVEV come from the germline V gene (reference sequence). The CDR3 runs 18 residues. The V segment lost 4 bases and the J segment 4 bases; nucleotides outside the gene matches: 12. In the source study's methods: Amplified reference gene primers provided the basis for estimating nucleated cell counts. Method: immunoSEQ multiplex PCR; TCRdb's copy keeps in-frame clones and lacks some. The DNA gave D and trimming, while V, J and clone size come from that table. The sample includes 100,000 to 140,000 clones, 70% to 90% of them seen just once. The TCR was taken from a man aged 35-49 years with active or convalescent COVID-19. The specimen was peripheral blood. The chain couples TRBV27 to TRBJ2-7, with 14 bases identical to TRBD2. This CDR3 reads CASSSQPGLAGAGYEQYF. The CDR3 DNA sequence: TGTGCCAGCAGTTCTCAACCGGGACTAGCGGGAGCGGGGTACGAGCAGTACTTC.